The 32 T cell receptor beta chains in this list originate from one sample, sequenced in a study of sequential checkpoint blockade in melanoma. Method: immunoSEQ multiplex PCR; TCRdb's copy keeps in-frame clones and lacks some. The sample records approximately 12,000 clones, about 65% being singletons. Described treatment: randomized to nivolumab then ipilimumab (arm A) or the reverse (arm B). Sequencing used CD8+ T cells sorted from blood (inferred from file names), obtained from a patient given nivolumab and ipilimumab in sequence. All receptors derive from a human donor with melanoma.

The J gene is TRBJ2-3, the V gene TRBV7-2; the match to TRBD2 covers 10 bases. The V gene end was trimmed by 5 bases and the J gene end by 4 bases; junction bases not matched to a gene: 6. The CDR3 extends over 15 amino acids. Germline values: CDR1 SGHTA, CDR2 FQGNSA. DNA of the CDR3: TGTGCCAGCAGCCCGCTAGCGGGAGTGGCAGATACGCAGTATTTT. Its translation is CASSPLAGVADTQYF.

This clone appeared a single time. The J gene is TRBJ1-6, the V gene TRBV4-3; 8 bases fit TRBD1. Looked up from germline, CDR1 is LGHNA and CDR2 is YSLEER. CDR3 length: 14 amino acids. Germline trimming cut 5 bases from V and 10 bases from J; bases unmatched to any gene: 7. The CDR3 DNA sequence: TGCGCCAGCAGCACCCAGGGGGCGCGATCACCCCTCCACTTT. Its protein product is CASSTQGARSPLHF.

This clone qualifies as medium-sized. The gene calls are TRBV11-3 and TRBJ1-3; D remains unclear. The CDR3 sequence is 16 residues long. V was clipped by 3 bases and J by 0 bases, with 12 bases between them. Germline values: CDR1 SGHNT, CDR2 YENEEA. This chain's CDR3 is CASSFYTNPSGNTIYF. DNA of the CDR3: TGTGCCAGCAGCTTTTACACAAACCCCTCTGGAAACACCATATATTTT.

The chain joins TRBV5-6 to TRBJ2-5; D possibly corresponds to TRBD1 (6 bases). The germline gives CDR1 SGHDT, CDR2 YYEEEE. V lost 3 bases to trimming and J lost 2 bases, with 11 bases between them. CDR3 size: 14 residues. CDR3 residues: CASSYGTPQETQYF. Here the CDR3 DNA reads TGTGCCAGCAGCTACGGGACACCGCAAGAGACCCAGTACTTC. Full variable domain (rest looked up from reference TRBV5-6 and TRBJ2-5): DAGVTQSPTHLIKTRGQQVTLRCSPKSGHDTVSWYQQALGQGPQFIFQYYEEEERQRGNFPDRFSGHQFPNYSSELNVNALLLGDSALYLCASSYGTPQETQYFGPGTRLLVL.

By its share, this clone is medium-sized. This chain links TRBV27 with TRBJ2-3; D remains unclear. Germline CDR1 reads MNHEY; CDR2 reads SMNVEV (reference sequence). The length of the CDR3 is 14 residues. Trimming cost V 1 base and J 1 base, with 6 bases left between them. Here the CDR3 DNA reads TGTGCCAGCAGTTTATTCGCAGGCACAGATACGCAGTATTTT. Its protein product is CASSLFAGTDTQYF.

The J gene is TRBJ2-7, the V gene TRBV7-8; 9 bases line up with TRBD2. In germline, CDR1 is SGHVS, CDR2 FQNEAQ. V gave up 7 bases and J gave up 4 bases; unmatched junction bases: 20. This CDR3 has 18 residues. CDR3 sequence reads: CASTRSPRVAGVSYEQYF. CDR3 in DNA: TGTGCCAGCACCCGTTCGCCGAGGGTAGCGGGAGTTAGTTACGAGCAGTACTTC. The full variable domain, its missing parts supplied by reference TRBV7-8 and TRBJ2-7, is GAGVSQSPRYKVAKRGQDVALRCDPISGHVSLFWYQQALGQGPEFLTYFQNEAQLDKSGLPSDRFFAERPEGSVSTLKIQRTQQEDSAVYLCASTRSPRVAGVSYEQYFGPGTRLTVT.

The chain employs TRBV29-1 and TRBJ1-2; no firm D call. The V gene lost 7 bases and the J gene lost 8 bases, with 11 bases spanning the gap. The germline CDR1 and CDR2 sequences are SQVTM and ANQGSEA. The CDR3 is made up of 10 amino acids. Here the CDR3 reads CSALGGGYTF. The CDR3 DNA follows: TGCAGCGCATTAGGAGGGGGCTACACCTTC. The whole variable domain, filled in from reference TRBV29-1 and TRBJ1-2, reads SAVISQKPSRDICQRGTSLTIQCQVDSQVTMMFWYRQQPGQSLTLIATANQGSEATYESGFVIDKFPISRPNLTFSTLTVSNMSPEDSSIYLCSALGGGYTFGSGTRLTVV.

V and J are TRBV11-1 and TRBJ2-3, with D perhaps matching TRBD1 (6 bases). Trimming removed 5 bases at V and 0 bases at J, with 12 bases between. In germline, CDR1 is SGHAT, CDR2 FQDESV (reference sequence). The CDR3 length is 15 residues. The CDR3 is CASSRDRSSTDTQYF. CDR3 nucleotide sequence: TGTGCCAGCAGCCGCGACAGGAGTAGCACAGATACGCAGTATTTT.

V and J are TRBV28 and TRBJ2-7; 11 positions match TRBD2. Germline-derived CDR1 and CDR2 are MDHEN and SYDVKM. The CDR3 consists of 18 residues. The V segment lost 2 bases and the J segment 0 bases; nucleotides outside the gene matches: 9. CDR3 protein: CASSLATGLAGFSYEQYF. The CDR3 DNA is TGTGCCAGCAGTTTAGCCACCGGACTAGCGGGCTTCTCCTACGAGCAGTACTTC.

This clone was seen a single time. This sequence joins TRBV28 and TRBJ2-7; 11 bases align to TRBD2. The CDR3 extends over 15 amino acids. V was pared by 5 bases and J by 0 bases, with 3 bases of the junction left unmatched. Germline CDR1 MDHEN, CDR2 SYDVKM. The CDR3 loop reads CASSPLAGASYEQYF. As DNA, the CDR3 is TGTGCCAGCAGTCCACTAGCGGGGGCCTCCTACGAGCAGTACTTC.

The chain carries TRBV4-1 and TRBJ2-1; 16 nucleotides match TRBD2. V lost 1 base to trimming and J lost 2 bases; unmatched junction nucleotides: 2. Per germline, CDR1 MGHRA and CDR2 YSYEKL. The CDR3 spans 18 residues. The CDR3 spells CASSQGGLAGGPYNEQFF. The CDR3 bases are TGCGCCAGCAGCCAAGGGGGACTAGCGGGAGGGCCCTACAATGAGCAGTTCTTC.

This clone was seen ten or more times. The chain links TRBV5-4 to TRBJ1-3; tentatively, D is TRBD1 (5 bases). In germline, CDR1 is SGHNT, CDR2 YYREEE (reference sequence). V lost 4 bases to trimming and J lost 4 bases, with 12 bases between them. This CDR3 has 14 residues. The CDR3 DNA sequence: TGTGCCAGCAGCAACCGGGACTACGGAAACACCATATATTTT. The encoded protein is CASSNRDYGNTIYF.

The V and J genes are TRBV7-2 and TRBJ1-6; 7 nucleotides align to TRBD1. The germline CDR1 and CDR2 sequences are SGHTA and FQGNSA. The CDR3 spans 14 residues. The V and J ends lost 4 bases and 7 bases, in that order; junction bases with no gene match: 4. The CDR3 sequence is CASSWDSGNSPLHF. In DNA, the CDR3 is TGTGCCAGCAGCTGGGACAGCGGGAATTCACCCCTCCACTTT. The full variable domain, rest sourced from reference TRBV7-2 and TRBJ1-6, is GAGVSQSPSNKVTEKGKDVELRCDPISGHTALYWYRQSLGQGLEFLIYFQGNSAPDKSGLPSDRFSAERTGGSVSTLTIQRTQQEDSAVYLCASSWDSGNSPLHFGNGTRLTVT.

This rearrangement joins TRBV7-6 to TRBJ1-3; maybe TRBD1 (6 bases). The CDR3 runs to 18 residues. Deletions cut 1 base from V and 0 bases from J, with 16 bases between. From germline, CDR1 is SGHVS and CDR2 FNYEAQ. CDR3 loop: CASSLETGSLSSGNTIYF. Here the CDR3 DNA reads TGTGCCAGCAGCTTAGAGACAGGTTCCTTGAGCTCTGGAAACACCATATATTTT.

The V and J genes are TRBV6-5 and TRBJ2-7; D uncertain. Germline lookup yields CDR1 MNHEY and CDR2 SVGAGI. CDR3 length: 14 amino acids. V was pared by 0 bases and J by 4 bases, with 10 bases between. Here the CDR3 reads CASSYSILTYEQYF. As DNA, the CDR3 is TGTGCCAGCAGTTACTCGATTTTGACTTACGAGCAGTACTTC.

The rearrangement uses TRBV2 and TRBJ2-7; a possible D gene is TRBD2 (5 bases). The germline V gene has CDR1 SNHLY and CDR2 FYNNEI. V gave up 7 bases and J gave up 6 bases, with 22 bases separating them. CDR3 length equals 15 residues. In DNA, the CDR3 is TGTGCCAGCAAGGTGGGAGACCCAACTACGGGCGAGCAGTACTTC. This gives the protein CASKVGDPTTGEQYF.

The chain employs TRBV4-2 and TRBJ2-1, with TRBD2 matching 15 bases. Germline CDR1 is LGHNA and CDR2 is YNFKEQ. This CDR3 comprises 17 residues. The V gene end was trimmed by 4 bases and the J gene end by 4 bases; junction bases not matched to a gene: 5. CDR3 DNA sequence: TGTGCCAGCAGCCTAGGGACTAGCGGGAGGTTATACAATGAGCAGTTCTTC. This sequence encodes CASSLGTSGRLYNEQFF.

The chain is built from TRBV19 and TRBJ2-1; 7 nucleotides match TRBD1. Trimming removed 2 bases from V and 6 bases from J; junction bases left unmatched: 4. There are 14 residues in the CDR3. CDR1 is LNHDA and CDR2 is SQIVND in the germline V gene (reference sequence). The CDR3 region is CASSIYRQGNEQFF. DNA of the CDR3: TGTGCCAGTAGTATATATCGACAGGGCAATGAGCAGTTCTTC.

This sequence joins TRBV7-9 and TRBJ2-1; possible D gene TRBD1, 6 bases. The CDR3 covers 13 residues. V was shortened by 8 bases and J by 0 bases, with 8 bases between the two germline ends. Germline loops: CDR1 SEHNR, CDR2 FQNEAQ (reference sequence). CDR3 bases: TGTGCCAGCGGACAGACCTCCTACAATGAGCAGTTCTTC. Its translation is CASGQTSYNEQFF.

This chain joins TRBV4-1 and TRBJ2-7, with a tentative D call TRBD2 (6 bases). Trimming cost V 3 bases and J 0 bases, with 12 bases left between them. This CDR3 contains 15 residues. Germline V gives CDR1 MGHRA, CDR2 YSYEKL. The CDR3 DNA sequence: TGCGCCAGCAGCCAGACGGGGGTGGGCTCCTACGAGCAGTACTTC. Translated: CASSQTGVGSYEQYF.

CDR3 sequence reads: CASSPTLAGEYEQYF. The DNA for the CDR3 is TGCGCCAGCAGCCCAACGCTAGCGGGGGAGTACGAGCAGTACTTC. The chain has TRBV5-1 and TRBJ2-7, with TRBD2 identical over 10 bases. The CDR3 is made up of 15 amino acids. The V and J ends lost 4 bases and 4 bases, in that order; junction bases with no gene match: 8. Per the germline V gene, CDR1 is SGHRS and CDR2 is YFSETQ.

V gene TRBV5-5 combines with J gene TRBJ2-7; TRBD1 agrees at 11 bases. The CDR3 runs 15 residues. V lost 5 bases and J lost 4; bases outside the gene matches: 8. Germline CDR1 reads SGHKS; CDR2 reads YYEKEE (reference sequence). The CDR3 DNA is TGTGCCAGCAGGGCCTCCGGGACAGGGGGTTACGAGCAGTACTTC. Encoded protein: CASRASGTGGYEQYF.

This clone was counted a few times. The genes are TRBV6-5 and TRBJ1-4; no definite D call. Germline-derived CDR1 and CDR2 are MNHEY and SVGAGI. The CDR3 is made up of 14 amino acids. Trimming removed 6 bases from V and 4 bases from J, with 12 bases in between. CDR3 DNA sequence: TGTGCCAGCAGCGGGGAATCGGATAATGAAAAACTGTTTTTT. Translation gives CASSGESDNEKLFF.

This sequence joins TRBV7-2 and TRBJ2-7; no clear D. CDR3 length equals 14 residues. Germline CDR1 and CDR2: SGHTA and FQGNSA. Trimming stripped 5 bases from V and 3 bases from J, with 14 bases between. CDR3 sequence reads: CASSPLVRSYEQYF. CDR3 nucleotides: TGTGCCAGCAGCCCCCTCGTGCGGAGCTACGAGCAGTACTTC.

This chain connects TRBV5-1 to TRBJ2-7, with a possible D match to TRBD2 (5 bases). V was trimmed by 4 bases and J by 0 bases, leaving 14 bases between them. The germline CDR1 and CDR2 sequences are SGHRS and YFSETQ. This CDR3 is built from 15 residues. In DNA form, the CDR3 reads TGCGCCAGCAGCGTCAGCGGTGGGGTCTCCTACGAGCAGTACTTC. Its protein product is CASSVSGGVSYEQYF.

The V and J genes are TRBV6-1 and TRBJ1-1; 8 nucleotides line up with TRBD1. Germline assignment: CDR1 MNHNS and CDR2 SASEGT. With 6 bases clipped from V and 4 bases from J, the junction kept 7 bases outside the gene matches. The CDR3 has 14 residues. The CDR3 protein is CASRDRVGGTEAFF. The CDR3 DNA reads TGTGCCAGCAGGGACAGGGTAGGTGGCACTGAAGCTTTCTTT.

The chain has TRBV27 and TRBJ2-3; TRBD2 agrees at 14 bases. Germline V gene data show CDR1 as MNHEY and CDR2 as SMNVEV (reference sequence). CDR3 length: 17 residues. V shed 6 bases and J 2 bases; nucleotides not matched to a gene: 7. The CDR3 here is CASSPRTSGGFTDTQYF. CDR3 nucleotide sequence: TGTGCCAGCAGCCCAAGGACTAGCGGGGGGTTCACAGATACGCAGTATTTT.

The chain links TRBV14 to TRBJ2-3; 7 nucleotides match TRBD1. Per germline, CDR1 SGHDN and CDR2 FVKESK. V lost 4 bases, J lost 5 bases, and 9 bases stayed unmatched. The CDR3 sequence is 15 residues long. CDR3 region: CASSLTLTGRDTQYF. The CDR3 DNA sequence: TGTGCCAGCAGCCTTACGCTGACAGGGAGAGATACGCAGTATTTT.

This clone was counted only a few times. At one end the junction does not follow the germline gene, possibly because of a read error. The V gene is TRBV7-9, the J gene TRBJ1-2; D is unresolved. Germline CDR1 is SEHNR and CDR2 is FQNEAQ (reference sequence). This CDR3 region has 17 residues. CDR3 coding DNA: TGCGCCAGCAGCCAAGATCGATGGCAGCCGGGAGGCTATGGCTACACCTTC. Protein: CASSQDRWQPGGYGYTF.

V gene TRBV28 combines with J gene TRBJ1-3; 7 bases agree with TRBD1. The germline gives CDR1 MDHEN, CDR2 SYDVKM. Trimming cost V 3 bases and J 0 bases; bases outside gene matches: 5. CDR3 size: 16 residues. The CDR3 nucleotides are TGTGCCAGCAGTTTGTCCTCAGGGGGCTCTGGAAACACCATATATTTT. Its protein product is CASSLSSGGSGNTIYF.

As to this clone: At one boundary the junction diverges from the germline segment, which might be a read error. Different DNA sequences within this sample yield the same CDR3. The chain is built from TRBV4-2 and TRBJ1-1; 9 bases align to TRBD1. From germline, CDR1 is LGHNA and CDR2 YNFKEQ. This CDR3 is 16 amino acids long. CDR3 region: CASSQSLRQGDTEAFF. The CDR3 nucleotides read TGTGCCAGCAGCCAATCCCTTAGACAGGGGGACACCGAAGCTTTCTTT.

V is TRBV30 and J is TRBJ1-5; D not certain. V lost 1 base and J 5 bases, leaving 9 bases between the germline ends. The CDR3 consists of 13 residues. CDR1 is GTSNPN, CDR2 SVGIG, per germline (reference sequence). The CDR3 DNA follows: TGTGCCTGGAGTGCGGGGTTTCATCAGCCCCAGCATTTT. It is translated as CAWSAGFHQPQHF.